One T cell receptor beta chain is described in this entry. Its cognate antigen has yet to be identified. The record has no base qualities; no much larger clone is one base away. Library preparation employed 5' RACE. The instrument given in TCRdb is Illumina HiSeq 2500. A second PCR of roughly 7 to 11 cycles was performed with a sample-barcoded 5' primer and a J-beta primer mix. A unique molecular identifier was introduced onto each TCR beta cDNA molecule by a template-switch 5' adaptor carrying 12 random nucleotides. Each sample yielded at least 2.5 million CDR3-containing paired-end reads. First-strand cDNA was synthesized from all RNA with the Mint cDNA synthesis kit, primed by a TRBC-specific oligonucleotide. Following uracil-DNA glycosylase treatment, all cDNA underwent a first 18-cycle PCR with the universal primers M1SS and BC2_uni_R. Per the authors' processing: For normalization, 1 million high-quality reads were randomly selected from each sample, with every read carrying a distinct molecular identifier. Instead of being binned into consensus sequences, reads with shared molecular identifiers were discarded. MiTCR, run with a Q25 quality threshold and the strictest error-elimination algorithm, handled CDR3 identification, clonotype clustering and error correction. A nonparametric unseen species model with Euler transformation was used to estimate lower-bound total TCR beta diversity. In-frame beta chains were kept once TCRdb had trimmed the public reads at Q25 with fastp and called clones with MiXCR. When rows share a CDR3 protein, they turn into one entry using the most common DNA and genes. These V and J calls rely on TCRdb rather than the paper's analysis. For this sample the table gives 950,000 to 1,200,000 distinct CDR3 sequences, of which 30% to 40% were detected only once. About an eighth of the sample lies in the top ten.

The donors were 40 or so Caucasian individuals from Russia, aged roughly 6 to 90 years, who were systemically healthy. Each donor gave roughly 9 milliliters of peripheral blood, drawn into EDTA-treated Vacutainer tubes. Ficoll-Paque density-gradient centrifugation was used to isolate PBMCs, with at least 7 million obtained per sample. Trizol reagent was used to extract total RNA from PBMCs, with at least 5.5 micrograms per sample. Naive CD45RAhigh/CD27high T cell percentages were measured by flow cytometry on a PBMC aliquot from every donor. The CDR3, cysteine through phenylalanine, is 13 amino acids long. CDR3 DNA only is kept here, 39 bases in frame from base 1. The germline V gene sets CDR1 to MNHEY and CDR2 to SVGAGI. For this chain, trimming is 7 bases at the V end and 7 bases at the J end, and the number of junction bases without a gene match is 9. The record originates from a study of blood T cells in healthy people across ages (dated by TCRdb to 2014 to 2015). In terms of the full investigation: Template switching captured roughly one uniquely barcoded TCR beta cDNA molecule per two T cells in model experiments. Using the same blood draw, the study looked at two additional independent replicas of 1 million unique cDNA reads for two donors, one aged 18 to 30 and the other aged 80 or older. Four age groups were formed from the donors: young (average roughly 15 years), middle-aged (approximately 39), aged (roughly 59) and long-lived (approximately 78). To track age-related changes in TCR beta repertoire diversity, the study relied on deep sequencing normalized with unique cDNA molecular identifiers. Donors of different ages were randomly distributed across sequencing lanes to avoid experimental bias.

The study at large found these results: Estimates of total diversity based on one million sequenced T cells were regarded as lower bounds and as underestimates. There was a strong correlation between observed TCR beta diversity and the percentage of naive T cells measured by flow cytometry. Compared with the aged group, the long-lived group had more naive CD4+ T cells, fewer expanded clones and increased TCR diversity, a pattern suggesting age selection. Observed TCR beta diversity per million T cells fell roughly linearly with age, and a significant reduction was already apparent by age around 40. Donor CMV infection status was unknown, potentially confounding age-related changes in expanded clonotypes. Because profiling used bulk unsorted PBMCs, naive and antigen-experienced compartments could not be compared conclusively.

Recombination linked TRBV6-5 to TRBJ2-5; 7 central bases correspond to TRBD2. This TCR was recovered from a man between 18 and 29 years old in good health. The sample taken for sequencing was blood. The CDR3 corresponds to CASTQAGFGTQYF. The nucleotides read TGTGCCAGCACCCAAGCGGGGTTTGGGACCCAGTACTTC.